This TCR beta chain derives from a study of control samples from healthy donors and cancer patients. Germline V gives CDR1 MGHRA, CDR2 YSYEKL. V dropped 4 bases and J dropped 5; count of bases not matched to a gene: 4. The CDR3 runs to 15 residues. Sequencing used immunoSEQ multiplex PCR; TCRdb keeps in-frame clones, though not all of them. The sample comprises some 130,000 clones, around 92% of which are singletons, and approximately 2.2% rests with the top ten. Specimen: blood. V gene TRBV4-1 combines with J gene TRBJ2-5; 13 bases line up with TRBD2. This clonotype was sampled from a woman aged 45-65 years in good health. The CDR3 DNA sequence: TGCGCCAGCAGCCTGGGACTAGCGGGGTTGGAGACCCAGTACTTC. It translates to CASSLGLAGLETQYF.